The clone carrying this T cell receptor (beta chain) was detected many times. Single TCR cDNA molecules each had their own unique molecular identifier. TCRdb independently ran MiXCR on the 5' RACE reads; one entry per CDR3 protein. This sample carries under 30,000 distinct CDR3 sequences, 5% to 6% of them seen once, and the ten largest clones take 20% to 25%. Time point defined: blood at routine non-recurrence follow-up after resection. In each case, whole RNA from tumor, nontumor lung or frozen PBMC was sequenced unsorted. The data are from a study of spatial heterogeneity in lung cancer. Study details: Sequencing was performed on follow-up PBMC samples when available, collected at a median of about two years after resection. Alpha-chain sequences were consistently detected in smaller numbers than beta-chain sequences.

V dropped 0 bases and J dropped 7 bases, with 11 bases sitting between them. The germline CDR1 and CDR2 sequences are LGHNA and YSLEER. The length of the CDR3 is 14 residues. The input for sequencing was PBMCs, taken at follow-up. The sequence was collected from a male donor with early-stage non-small cell lung cancer. The rearrangement uses TRBV4-3 and TRBJ2-3; maybe TRBD2 (5 bases). The CDR3 spells CASSQDEGRNTQYF. The CDR3, as DNA: TGCGCCAGCAGCCAAGATGAGGGTAGGAATACGCAGTATTTT.